The 19 T cell receptor beta chains below were found in one sample sequenced in a study of T-cell memory formation after mild COVID-19 (dated by TCRdb to 2020 to 2022). Receptor libraries were prepared by 5' RACE. Data came from an Illumina NovaSeq 6000. Starting from the raw public reads, TCRdb applied fastp trimming at Q25, assembled clones with MiXCR and retained in-frame beta chains. Each CDR3 protein gets just one entry, which takes the most common genes and DNA from the rows behind it. This sample holds a few hundred thousand distinct CDR3 sequences; about 22% were observed only once. The leading ten clones occupy roughly 8.1% of the sample. The sample comprised PBMCs or a T cell subset sorted from them (not recorded which). The receptor source for this set is an adult woman who had mild COVID-19 (a few samples of this study predate the infection). The sample titles of this study are shuffled in the database, so cell type and time point are left out; the donor was told from shared clones.

The chain uses TRBV5-5 and TRBJ1-2; D is possibly TRBD1 (5 bases). Germline lookup yields CDR1 SGHKS and CDR2 YYEKEE (reference sequence). V was clipped by 3 bases and J by 6 bases, with 15 bases between them. CDR3 length: 14 residues. The CDR3 reads CASSWEGPSDGYTF. CDR3 nucleotides: TGTGCCAGCAGCTGGGAGGGACCGAGCGATGGCTACACCTTC.

The CDR3 bases are TGTGCCAGCACCACACTAGGGAACTCTAACTATGGCTACACCTTC. It yields the protein CASTTLGNSNYGYTF. The rearrangement joins TRBV27 to TRBJ1-2; D is unclear. The CDR3 is made up of 15 amino acids. Trimming removed 7 bases at V and 0 bases at J, with 15 bases between. Germline-derived CDR1 and CDR2 are MNHEY and SMNVEV (reference sequence).

This clonotype occurred once. The CDR3 coding sequence is TGCGCCAGCAGCTCGGGCGGGGGGGCCGGAGATACGCAGTATTTT. Its translation is CASSSGGGAGDTQYF. The chain employs TRBV5-1 and TRBJ2-3, with 9 bases that match TRBD2. The CDR3 covers 15 residues. The germline CDR1 and CDR2 sequences are SGHRS and YFSETQ. Trimming took 3 bases from V and 5 from J; bases not matched to a gene: 7.

Ten or more counts support this clonotype. The J gene is TRBJ2-2, the V gene TRBV9; no reliable D call. This CDR3 spans 13 amino acids. Trimming removed 0 bases from V and 8 bases from J, with 8 bases in between. CDR1 SGDLS and CDR2 YYNGEE come from the germline V gene. Here the CDR3 DNA reads TGTGCCAGCAGCGTAGAGATAGGAGGGGAGCTGTTTTTT. It is translated as CASSVEIGGELFF.

V is TRBV6-5 and J is TRBJ1-5, with a possible D match to TRBD1 (6 bases). Germline V lookup: CDR1 MNHEY, CDR2 SVGAGI. The CDR3 totals 14 residues. The ends were cut back, 4 bases at V and 7 bases at J, with 14 bases in the middle. Here the CDR3 reads CASSFTGYNQPQHF. CDR3 nucleotides: TGTGCCAGCAGTTTTACAGGGTATAACCAGCCCCAGCATTTT.

V and J are TRBV3-1 and TRBJ2-7, with no clear D. CDR3 size: 13 residues. Germline CDR1 reads LGHDT; CDR2 reads YNNKEL (reference sequence). V was trimmed by 1 base and J by 6 bases, leaving 10 bases between them. The CDR3 sequence is CASSQGVWVEQYF. Written as DNA, the CDR3 is TGTGCCAGCAGCCAAGGAGTTTGGGTCGAGCAGTACTTC.

This clonotype was counted between two and nine times. The chain combines TRBV15 with TRBJ2-2; 15 bases line up with TRBD2. Germline V gene data show CDR1 as LNHNV and CDR2 as YYDKDF (reference sequence). V lost 6 bases to trimming and J lost 7 bases; unmatched junction nucleotides: 9. CDR3 length: 17 amino acids. This CDR3 reads CATRIGLAGGPSGELFF. CDR3 sequence (DNA): TGTGCCACCAGAATTGGACTAGCGGGAGGGCCGAGCGGGGAGCTGTTTTTT.

This clonotype was observed a few times. This chain links TRBV6-1 with TRBJ2-7; D ambiguous. V lost 5 bases, J lost 0 bases, and 20 bases lay in between. CDR1 and CDR2 (germline): MNHNS, SASEGT. The CDR3 covers 17 residues. The CDR3 reads CASSTRSWTESSYEQYF. DNA for the CDR3: TGTGCCAGCAGTACTCGATCCTGGACCGAAAGCTCCTACGAGCAGTACTTC.

This clonotype has more than one count but fewer than ten. The chain has TRBV12-3 or TRBV12-4 and TRBJ2-7; D is tentatively TRBD1 or TRBD2 (5 bases each). The CDR3 length is 16 residues. V was shortened by 3 bases and J by 1 base, with 16 bases between the two germline ends. CDR3 sequence: CASSFLAGGTSYEQYF. CDR3 coding DNA: TGTGCCAGCAGTTTCTTAGCTGGGGGTACTTCCTACGAGCAGTACTTC.

This clonotype was observed a handful of times. CDR3 region: CASRAAEGTYNEQFF. DNA for the CDR3: TGTGCCAGCCGGGCGGCGGAGGGAACATACAATGAGCAGTTCTTC. The chain carries TRBV7-8 and TRBJ2-1; D is possibly TRBD2 (6 bases). The CDR3 runs to 15 residues. The V gene's germline CDR1 is SGHVS and CDR2 FQNEAQ. The germline V and J ends were trimmed by 8 bases and 4 bases, with 18 bases remaining between them. The full variable domain, its missing parts supplied by reference TRBV7-8 and TRBJ2-1, is GAGVSQSPRYKVAKRGQDVALRCDPISGHVSLFWYQQALGQGPEFLTYFQNEAQLDKSGLPSDRFFAERPEGSVSTLKIQRTQQEDSAVYLCASRAAEGTYNEQFFGPGTRLTVL.

In this sample, this clonotype turned up a few times. The J gene is TRBJ2-1, the V gene TRBV12-3 or TRBV12-4; possibly TRBD2 for D (5 bases). The CDR3 spans 14 residues. Trimming took off 10 bases at V and 0 bases at J, with 13 bases between the two ends. The CDR3 DNA is TGTGCCACTAACCGGAGGAGCTCCTACAATGAGCAGTTCTTC. It specifies CATNRRSSYNEQFF.

This clonotype occurred a few times. The chain uses TRBV6-6 and TRBJ1-2, with D uncertain. The length of the CDR3 is 11 residues. The germline V and J ends were trimmed by 7 bases and 9 bases, with 12 bases remaining between them. Germline V gene lookup returns CDR1 MNHNY and CDR2 SVGAGI (reference sequence). The CDR3, as DNA: TGTGCCAGCACCTACTCCGGGAGCTACACCTTC. The encoded protein is CASTYSGSYTF.

The V gene is TRBV11-2, the J gene TRBJ2-3, with 8 bases that match TRBD2. Germline CDR1 and CDR2: SGHAT and FQNNGV. The CDR3 runs to 17 residues. The trim removed 6 bases at V and 0 bases at J, leaving 11 bases unmatched. The CDR3 loop reads CASRHYRGGQSTDTQYF. The CDR3 DNA follows: TGTGCCAGCAGACACTACCGGGGGGGCCAGAGCACAGATACGCAGTATTTT.

The gene calls are TRBV12-3 or TRBV12-4 and TRBJ1-1, with D possibly TRBD1 on 5 matching bases. This CDR3 has 14 amino acids. V lost 6 bases to trimming and J lost 3 bases, with 14 bases between them. In nucleotides, the CDR3 is TGTGCCAGCAGGGCACAGGTCTGGGACACTGAAGCTTTCTTT. This sequence encodes CASRAQVWDTEAFF.

The chain couples TRBV18 to TRBJ2-2; D not certain. CDR1 and CDR2 from the germline V gene are KGHSH and LQKENI. The V end was cut by 0 bases, the J end by 2 bases, with 10 bases between. The CDR3 loop spans 16 amino acids. DNA for the CDR3: TGTGCCAGCTCACCACCGGAAGGGCTCAACACCGGGGAGCTGTTTTTT. It specifies CASSPPEGLNTGELFF.

The CDR3 DNA reads as TGTGCCAGCAGTTCCCCGACACGTTCTAACTATGGCTACACCTTC. This encodes CASSSPTRSNYGYTF. This chain connects TRBV6-5 to TRBJ1-2; D call uncertain. The CDR3 runs 15 residues. Per germline, CDR1 MNHEY and CDR2 SVGAGI. V lost 4 bases and J lost 0, with 12 bases in between.

CDR3 protein: CASSLRVGQGSEETQYF. The CDR3 DNA is TGTGCCAGCAGCCTAAGGGTGGGACAGGGATCTGAAGAGACCCAGTACTTC. The chain carries TRBV12-3 or TRBV12-4 and TRBJ2-5; 9 nucleotides match TRBD1. The CDR3 extends over 17 amino acids. After removal of 6 bases from V and 3 bases from J, the junction contained 14 bases not matched to a gene.

A few counts support this clonotype. The chain links TRBV29-1 to TRBJ1-5; TRBD1 might be the D (5 bases). The V gene lost 4 bases and the J gene lost 4 bases, with 14 bases spanning the gap. This CDR3 region has 14 residues. Germline-derived CDR1 and CDR2 are SQVTM and ANQGSEA. CDR3 amino acids: CSVAGGIDNQPQHF. CDR3 bases: TGCAGCGTTGCTGGGGGGATTGATAATCAGCCCCAGCATTTT.

V usage is TRBV7-9 and J usage is TRBJ2-2; D is undetermined. CDR1 SEHNR and CDR2 FQNEAQ come from the germline V gene (reference sequence). The CDR3 sequence is 14 residues long. Trimming left V 5 bases short and J 4 bases short, with 11 bases between. CDR3 residues: CASSLHTSTGELFF. The CDR3 nucleotides are TGTGCCAGCAGCCTCCACACGAGCACCGGGGAGCTGTTTTTT.